A single sample is the source of the 14 T cell receptor beta chains below, sequenced in a study of cytomegalovirus exposure and HLA in healthy donors. A multiplex PCR was run with 60 Vbeta primers and 13 Jbeta primers. The repertoire was sequenced with immunoSEQ multiplex PCR; TCRdb's copy has only in-frame clones and lacks some. This sample has fewer than 200,000 clones, with roughly 77% found just once. Sequences were obtained from PBMCs. These receptors were taken from a woman between 18 and 29 years old in good health and CMV-seronegative.

The V gene is TRBV5-1, the J gene TRBJ2-5, with TRBD2 identical over 13 bases. With V trimmed by 2 bases and J by 2 bases, 3 bases remained unmatched. Germline V CDR1 and CDR2: SGHRS, YFSETQ. This CDR3 has 16 residues. CDR3 amino acids: CASSLGLAGVQETQYF. Written as DNA, the CDR3 is TGCGCCAGCAGCTTAGGACTAGCGGGGGTACAAGAGACCCAGTACTTC.

CDR3 DNA sequence: TGTGCCAGCAGCCCAGGGGGGACAGGGGTCTACGAGCAGTACTTC. Translation gives CASSPGGTGVYEQYF. The chain employs TRBV9 and TRBJ2-7; 10 bases match TRBD1. CDR3 length: 15 amino acids. The germline CDR1 and CDR2 sequences are SGDLS and YYNGEE. J gave up 3 bases and V 4 bases, and 7 bases lay outside the gene matches.

The rearrangement joins TRBV5-1 to TRBJ2-1; 8 bases align to TRBD2. CDR3 size: 16 residues. Losses at the gene ends were 0 bases for V and 0 bases for J; bases not matched to a gene: 2. Germline CDR1 is SGHRS and CDR2 is YFSETQ. DNA of the CDR3: TGCGCCAGCAGCTTGGGCAGCGGGGGCTCCTACAATGAGCAGTTCTTC. It codes for CASSLGSGGSYNEQFF. Drawing the rest from reference TRBV5-1 and TRBJ2-1, the complete variable domain is KAGVTQTPRYLIKTRGQQVTLSCSPISGHRSVSWYQQTPGQGLQFLFEYFSETQRNKGNFPGRFSGRQFSNSRSEMNVSTLELGDSALYLCASSLGSGGSYNEQFFGPGTRLTVL.

The chain recombines TRBV2 with TRBJ1-6; D ambiguous. CDR1 is SNHLY and CDR2 is FYNNEI in the germline V gene. V was pared by 3 bases and J by 4 bases, with 10 bases between. The CDR3 totals 15 residues. The CDR3 spells CASSDSRFYNSPLHF. The CDR3 DNA reads TGTGCCAGCAGTGATAGTAGATTTTATAATTCACCCCTCCACTTT.

This sequence joins TRBV18 and TRBJ2-7, with 10 bases aligning to TRBD1. V shed 1 base and J 6 bases; nucleotides not matched to a gene: 6. The CDR3 spans 15 residues. The germline V gene has CDR1 KGHSH and CDR2 LQKENI. The CDR3 region is CASSPRETGGSEQYF. In nucleotides, the CDR3 is TGTGCCAGCTCACCACGCGAGACAGGGGGCTCCGAGCAGTACTTC.

The chain links TRBV6-1 to TRBJ2-3; D possibly corresponds to TRBD1 (5 bases). From germline, CDR1 is MNHNS and CDR2 SASEGT. With 4 bases removed from V and 2 bases from J, the gap between germline ends came to 10 bases. The CDR3 length is 14 residues. This CDR3 reads CASSVDTFTDTQYF. Written as DNA, the CDR3 is TGTGCCAGCAGTGTGGACACCTTCACAGATACGCAGTATTTT.

The chain uses TRBV2 and TRBJ2-4; 12 bases are a match to TRBD2. The germline CDR1 and CDR2 sequences are SNHLY and FYNNEI. V was pared by 8 bases and J by 8 bases, with 7 bases of the junction left unmatched. The CDR3 spans 14 residues. The CDR3 DNA reads as TGTGCCAGCCGACTAGCGGGAGTAGTGGACATTCAGTACTTC. Translation: CASRLAGVVDIQYF. The full variable domain, its missing parts supplied by reference TRBV2 and TRBJ2-4, is EPEVTQTPSHQVTQMGQEVILRCVPISNHLYFYWYRQILGQKVEFLVSFYNNEISEKSEIFDDQFSVERPDGSNFTLKIRSTKLEDSAMYFCASRLAGVVDIQYFGAGTRLSVL.

The chain employs TRBV19 and TRBJ2-1; 9 positions match TRBD1. The junction had 7 bases not matched to a gene; V was cut back by 4 bases and J by 0 bases. Per the germline V gene, CDR1 is LNHDA and CDR2 is SQIVND (reference sequence). This CDR3 has 17 amino acids. CDR3 nucleotide sequence: TGTGCCAGTAGTACCTCGGGACAGGGAGACTCCTACAATGAGCAGTTCTTC. This codes for CASSTSGQGDSYNEQFF. Together with reference TRBV19 and TRBJ2-1, the CDR3 gives the full variable domain: DGGITQSPKYLFRKEGQNVTLSCEQNLNHDAMYWYRQDPGQGLRLIYYSQIVNDFQKGDIAEGYSVSREKKESFPLTVTSAQKNPTAFYLCASSTSGQGDSYNEQFFGPGTRLTVL.

The CDR3 sequence: CASSLAVTGGNEQYF. CDR3 DNA: TGTGCCAGCAGCTTAGCAGTGACAGGGGGCAACGAGCAGTACTTC. The genes are TRBV7-9 and TRBJ2-5; 10 bases map to TRBD1. The J call may be faulty, since TRBJ2-7 better matches the DNA end. Germline V gene lookup returns CDR1 SEHNR and CDR2 FQNEAQ (reference sequence). This CDR3 comprises 15 residues.

Turning to this clone: At one boundary the junction diverges from the germline segment, which might be a read error. The V call is TRBV7-9, the J call TRBJ2-5; TRBD2 might be the D (6 bases). Germline V gives CDR1 SEHNR, CDR2 FQNEAQ (reference sequence). This CDR3 has 13 residues. In DNA, the CDR3 is TGTTCCAGCAGCTTAAACGCGGGGGAGACCCAGTACTTC. Its protein product is CSSSLNAGETQYF.

This clone was found a few times. The DNA for the CDR3 is TGTGCCAGCAGCCTTGATACCTCGGGCACTGAAGCTTTCTTT. Translating it yields CASSLDTSGTEAFF. This chain uses TRBV28 with TRBJ1-1; D remains ambiguous. CDR1 is MDHEN and CDR2 is SYDVKM in the germline V gene. The V and J ends lost 6 bases and 4 bases respectively, with 15 bases between them. The CDR3 length is 14 residues.

The chain couples TRBV5-4 to TRBJ2-2, with 9 bases fitting TRBD1. From germline, CDR1 is SGHNT and CDR2 YYREEE (reference sequence). J lost 4 bases, V lost 0 bases, and 7 bases had no gene match. CDR3 size: 17 residues. The CDR3 is CASSLAFGTGLTGELFF. As DNA, the CDR3 is TGTGCCAGCAGCTTGGCTTTCGGGACAGGGCTCACCGGGGAGCTGTTTTTT.

This clone was detected a few times. This sequence joins TRBV19 and TRBJ1-1, with D perhaps TRBD1 (6 bases). V lost 5 bases and J 1 base, leaving 14 bases between the germline ends. The CDR3 length is 15 residues. Germline V gives CDR1 LNHDA, CDR2 SQIVND (reference sequence). The CDR3 here is CASSPSGTTNTEAFF. Written as DNA, the CDR3 is TGTGCCAGTAGTCCATCCGGGACAACGAACACTGAAGCTTTCTTT.

This clone appeared a few times. The V gene is TRBV28, the J gene TRBJ2-5; 8 bases align to TRBD1. Per germline, CDR1 MDHEN and CDR2 SYDVKM. Trimming cost V 3 bases and J 0 bases; bases outside gene matches: 3. CDR3 length: 15 amino acids. CDR3 bases: TGTGCCAGCAGTTTCAGGGGGCTAAACCAAGAGACCCAGTACTTC. Translated: CASSFRGLNQETQYF.